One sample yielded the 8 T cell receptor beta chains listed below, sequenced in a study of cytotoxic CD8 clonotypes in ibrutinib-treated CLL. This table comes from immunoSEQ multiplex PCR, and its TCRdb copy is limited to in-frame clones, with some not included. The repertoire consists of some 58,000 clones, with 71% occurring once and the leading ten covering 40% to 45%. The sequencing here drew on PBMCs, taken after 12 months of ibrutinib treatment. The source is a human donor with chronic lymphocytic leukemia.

CDR3: CASSLGSGDGVYNEQFF. The CDR3 DNA reads as TGTGCCAGCAGCTTGGGTAGTGGGGACGGTGTCTACAATGAGCAGTTCTTC. The chain is built from TRBV5-4 and TRBJ2-1, with D perhaps being TRBD1 or TRBD2 (5 bases each). Per the germline V gene, CDR1 is SGHNT and CDR2 is YYREEE (reference sequence). Trimming left V 0 bases short and J 3 bases short, with 16 bases between. The CDR3 spans 17 residues.

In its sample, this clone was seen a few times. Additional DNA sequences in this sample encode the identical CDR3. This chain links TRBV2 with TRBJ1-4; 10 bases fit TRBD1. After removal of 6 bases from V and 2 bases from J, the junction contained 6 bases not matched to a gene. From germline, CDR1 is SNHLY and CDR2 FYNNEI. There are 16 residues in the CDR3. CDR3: CASRSDRGFTNEKLFF. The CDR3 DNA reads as TGTGCCAGCAGATCGGACAGGGGGTTCACTAATGAAAAACTGTTTTTT.

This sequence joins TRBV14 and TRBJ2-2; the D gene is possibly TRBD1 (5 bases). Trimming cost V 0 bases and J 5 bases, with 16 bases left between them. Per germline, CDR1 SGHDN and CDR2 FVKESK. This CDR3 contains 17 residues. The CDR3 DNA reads TGTGCCAGCAGCCAAGATTTGGCAGGGCTAGAGACCGGGGAGCTGTTTTTT. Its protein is CASSQDLAGLETGELFF.

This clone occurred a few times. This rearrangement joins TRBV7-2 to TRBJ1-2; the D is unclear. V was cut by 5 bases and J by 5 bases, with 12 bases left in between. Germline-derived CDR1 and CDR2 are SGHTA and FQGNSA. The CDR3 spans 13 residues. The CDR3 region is CASSVDGSYGYTF. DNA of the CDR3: TGTGCCAGCAGCGTTGACGGGAGTTATGGCTACACCTTC.

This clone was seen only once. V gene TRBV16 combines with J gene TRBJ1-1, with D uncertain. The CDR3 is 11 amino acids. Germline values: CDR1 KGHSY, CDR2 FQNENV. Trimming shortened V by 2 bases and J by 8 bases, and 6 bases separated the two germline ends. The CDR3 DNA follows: TGTGCCAGCAGCCAAAGGGTGGAAGCTTTCTTT. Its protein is CASSQRVEAFF.

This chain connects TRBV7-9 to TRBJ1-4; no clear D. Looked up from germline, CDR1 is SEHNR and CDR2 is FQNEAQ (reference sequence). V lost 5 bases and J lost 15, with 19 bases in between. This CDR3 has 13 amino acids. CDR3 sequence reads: CASSGRKTIELFF. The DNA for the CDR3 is TGTGCCAGCAGCGGTCGAAAAACGATTGAGTTGTTTTTT.

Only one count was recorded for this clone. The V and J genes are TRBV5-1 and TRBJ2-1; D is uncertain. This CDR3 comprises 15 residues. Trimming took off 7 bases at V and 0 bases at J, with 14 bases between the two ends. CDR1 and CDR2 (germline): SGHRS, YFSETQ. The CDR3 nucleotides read TGCGCCAGCTGCTCTAGTAGTGGCTCCTACAATGAGCAGTTCTTC. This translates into CASCSSSGSYNEQFF.

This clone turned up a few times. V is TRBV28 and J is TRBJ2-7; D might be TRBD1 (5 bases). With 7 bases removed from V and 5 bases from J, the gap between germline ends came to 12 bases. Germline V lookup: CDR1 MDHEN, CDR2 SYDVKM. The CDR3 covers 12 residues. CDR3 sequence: CASTSPGNEQYF. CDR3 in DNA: TGTGCCAGCACCTCCCCAGGGAACGAGCAGTACTTC.